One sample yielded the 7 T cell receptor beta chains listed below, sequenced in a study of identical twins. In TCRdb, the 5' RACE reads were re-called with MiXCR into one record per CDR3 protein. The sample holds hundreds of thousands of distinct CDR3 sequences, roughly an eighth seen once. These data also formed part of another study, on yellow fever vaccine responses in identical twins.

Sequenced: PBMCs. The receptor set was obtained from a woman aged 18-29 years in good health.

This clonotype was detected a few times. The CDR3 region is CASTGTGNAQFF. DNA for the CDR3: TGTGCCAGCACCGGGACGGGCAACGCGCAGTTCTTC. The V and J genes are TRBV2 and TRBJ2-1; either TRBD1 or TRBD2 may fit D (5 bases each). This CDR3 has 12 residues. V was shortened by 7 bases and J by 12 bases, with 16 bases between the two germline ends. Germline-derived CDR1 and CDR2 are SNHLY and FYNNEI.

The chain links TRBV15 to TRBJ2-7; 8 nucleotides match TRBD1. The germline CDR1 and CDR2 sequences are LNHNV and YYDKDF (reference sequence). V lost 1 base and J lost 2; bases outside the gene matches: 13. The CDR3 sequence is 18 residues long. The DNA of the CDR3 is TGTGCCACCAGCAGAGGTTCAGCAATGGGGACAGGAGCCTACGAGCAGTACTTC. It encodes CATSRGSAMGTGAYEQYF.

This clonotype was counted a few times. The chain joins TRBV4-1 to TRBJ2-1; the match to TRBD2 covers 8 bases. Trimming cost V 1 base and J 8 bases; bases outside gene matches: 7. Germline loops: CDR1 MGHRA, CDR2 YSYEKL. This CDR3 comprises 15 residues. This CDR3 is CASSQVGLVVDEQFF. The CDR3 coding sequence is TGCGCCAGCAGCCAAGTGGGACTAGTGGTCGATGAGCAGTTCTTC.

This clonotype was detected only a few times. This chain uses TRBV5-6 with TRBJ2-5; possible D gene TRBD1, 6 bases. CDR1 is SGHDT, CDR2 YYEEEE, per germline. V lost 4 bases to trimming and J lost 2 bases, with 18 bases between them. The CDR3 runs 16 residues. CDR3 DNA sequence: TGTGCCAGCAGCACTAGACAGGCTGAAACTCAAGAGACCCAGTACTTC. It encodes CASSTRQAETQETQYF.

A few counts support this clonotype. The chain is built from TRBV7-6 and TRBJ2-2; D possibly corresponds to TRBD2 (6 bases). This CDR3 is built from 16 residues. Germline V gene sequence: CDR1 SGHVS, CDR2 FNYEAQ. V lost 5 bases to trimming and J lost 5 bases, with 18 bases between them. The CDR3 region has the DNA TGTGCCAGCAGCGCAAACTCCGGGACTGGGACCGGGGAGCTGTTTTTT. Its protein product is CASSANSGTGTGELFF.

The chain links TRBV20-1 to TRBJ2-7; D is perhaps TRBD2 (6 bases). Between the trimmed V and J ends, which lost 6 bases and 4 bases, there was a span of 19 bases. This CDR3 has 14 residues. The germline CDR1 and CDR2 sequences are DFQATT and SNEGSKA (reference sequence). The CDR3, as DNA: TGCAGTGCCCTGCTTGCGGGAAACTTATACGAGCAGTACGTC. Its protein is CSALLAGNLYEQYV.

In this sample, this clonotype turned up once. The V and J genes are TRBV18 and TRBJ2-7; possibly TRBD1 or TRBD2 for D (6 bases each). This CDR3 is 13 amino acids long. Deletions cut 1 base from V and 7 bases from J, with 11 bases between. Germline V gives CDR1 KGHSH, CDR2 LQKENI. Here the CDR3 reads CASSPQGGMEQYV. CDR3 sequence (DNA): TGTGCCAGCTCACCACAGGGGGGTATGGAGCAGTACGTC.